One and the same sample provided the 18 T cell receptor beta chains below, sequenced in a study of cytomegalovirus exposure and HLA in healthy donors. This PCR relied on a set of 60 Vbeta primers and 13 Jbeta primers. The table came from immunoSEQ multiplex PCR; TCRdb's copy has only in-frame clones and leaves some out. Of roughly 80,000 clones listed, roughly 79% are singletons. The sample comprised PBMCs. The receptors come from a woman between 25 and 40 years old in good health and CMV-seronegative.

The rearrangement joins TRBV9 to TRBJ2-6, with no clear D. Germline CDR1 SGDLS, CDR2 YYNGEE. The CDR3 is 15 residues long. V was clipped by 3 bases and J by 2 bases, with 9 bases between them. The CDR3 here is CASSGPLAGANVLTF. CDR3 DNA: TGTGCCAGCAGCGGCCCTTTAGCTGGGGCCAACGTCCTGACTTTC.

This clone came up once. The V call is TRBV9, the J call TRBJ2-5, with TRBD2 identical over 10 bases. The J call is doubtful: the DNA matches TRBJ2-7 better. Germline V gene data show CDR1 as SGDLS and CDR2 as YYNGEE. CDR3 length equals 12 residues. CDR3 region: CASSASGSEQYF. The CDR3 bases are TGTGCCAGCAGCGCTAGCGGGAGCGAGCAGTACTTC.

The DNA of the CDR3 is TGTGCCAGCAGGAGACTAGCGGGAGGGCCCCACGAGCAGTACTTC. It translates to CASRRLAGGPHEQYF. The gene calls are TRBV7-9 and TRBJ2-7, with TRBD2 identical over 14 bases. The V gene end was trimmed by 6 bases and the J gene end by 5 bases; junction bases not matched to a gene: 6. Germline loops: CDR1 SEHNR, CDR2 FQNEAQ (reference sequence). The CDR3 contains 15 residues.

V is TRBV19 and J is TRBJ2-7, with D maybe TRBD1 (6 bases). Germline-derived CDR1 and CDR2 are LNHDA and SQIVND (reference sequence). The CDR3 runs 15 residues. Trimming pared 5 bases from V and 2 bases from J, leaving 16 bases between. CDR3 sequence (DNA): TGTGCCAGTAGTCCAACGACAGGATCTACCTACGAGCAGTACTTC. Its translation: CASSPTTGSTYEQYF.

As concerns this clone: This specimen includes other DNA sequences encoding the same CDR3. The chain links TRBV5-1 to TRBJ2-2; D is possibly TRBD2 (5 bases). This CDR3 has 16 amino acids. Trimming stripped 4 bases from V and 4 bases from J, with 17 bases between. Germline V CDR1 and CDR2: SGHRS, YFSETQ. The CDR3 nucleotides read TGCGCCAGCAGCCAGACGAGTGGGAGAGGCACCGGGGAGCTGTTTTTT. It specifies CASSQTSGRGTGELFF.

V gene TRBV28 combines with J gene TRBJ2-7; 7 positions match TRBD1. The CDR3 covers 18 residues. The germline V gene has CDR1 MDHEN and CDR2 SYDVKM. After removal of 3 bases from V and 2 bases from J, the junction contained 16 bases not matched to a gene. The CDR3 nucleotides are TGTGCCAGCAGTTTCAAGGTCTCCCCGGGACAGATAACCTACGAGCAGTACTTC. Encoded protein: CASSFKVSPGQITYEQYF.

The chain employs TRBV7-9 and TRBJ2-1; tentative D call: TRBD1 (5 bases). Trimming cost V 1 base and J 4 bases, with 5 bases left between them. CDR3 length: 13 amino acids. The germline gives CDR1 SEHNR, CDR2 FQNEAQ (reference sequence). The CDR3 loop reads CASSLGQYNEQFF. For the CDR3, the DNA is TGTGCCAGCAGCTTAGGACAGTACAATGAGCAGTTCTTC.

The chain uses TRBV7-8 and TRBJ2-7; 13 bases line up with TRBD2. The CDR3 extends over 15 amino acids. V shed 1 base and J 4 bases; nucleotides not matched to a gene: 1. In germline, CDR1 is SGHVS, CDR2 FQNEAQ. In DNA, the CDR3 is TGTGCCAGCAGCTTAGGGACTAGCGGGAGTTACGAGCAGTACTTC. Translation gives CASSLGTSGSYEQYF.

The chain carries TRBV28 and TRBJ2-5, with 9 bases matching TRBD2. The germline gives CDR1 MDHEN, CDR2 SYDVKM. This CDR3 spans 15 amino acids. V trimming: 1 base; J trimming: 5 bases; junction bases outside the gene matches: 5. The CDR3 here is CASSLSGAGGETQYF. CDR3 DNA: TGTGCCAGCAGTTTATCGGGAGCGGGAGGTGAGACCCAGTACTTC. The variable domain in full, with the rest retrieved from reference TRBV28 and TRBJ2-5, is DVKVTQSSRYLVKRTGEKVFLECVQDMDHENMFWYRQDPGLGLRLIYFSYDVKMKEKGDIPEGYSVSREKKERFSLILESASTNQTSMYLCASSLSGAGGETQYFGPGTRLLVL.

The V gene is TRBV2, the J gene TRBJ2-2, with 10 bases lining up with TRBD1. Germline CDR1 is SNHLY and CDR2 is FYNNEI. There are 14 residues in the CDR3. J gave up 6 bases and V 6 bases, and 4 bases lay outside the gene matches. The CDR3 here is CASRAGTGAGELFF. As DNA, the CDR3 is TGTGCCAGCAGAGCCGGGACAGGGGCCGGGGAGCTGTTTTTT. Full variable domain (outside the CDR3, taken from reference TRBV2 and TRBJ2-2): EPEVTQTPSHQVTQMGQEVILRCVPISNHLYFYWYRQILGQKVEFLVSFYNNEISEKSEIFDDQFSVERPDGSNFTLKIRSTKLEDSAMYFCASRAGTGAGELFFGEGSRLTVL.

The chain uses TRBV9 and TRBJ2-2; 8 nucleotides line up with TRBD1. Looked up from germline, CDR1 is SGDLS and CDR2 is YYNGEE. With V trimmed by 2 bases and J by 8 bases, 5 bases remained unmatched. This CDR3 has 14 residues. The CDR3 region has the DNA TGTGCCAGCAGCGTCCAGGGGGCCGGGGGGGAGCTGTTTTTT. Translated, it gives CASSVQGAGGELFF. Using reference TRBV9 and TRBJ2-2 for the parts outside the CDR3, the full variable domain is DSGVTQTPKHLITATGQRVTLRCSPRSGDLSVYWYQQSLDQGLQFLIQYYNGEERAKGNILERFSAQQFPDLHSELNLSSLELGDSALYFCASSVQGAGGELFFGEGSRLTVL.

This clone has only a few counts. V and J are TRBV9 and TRBJ1-4, with 7 bases matching TRBD1. The V segment lost 2 bases and the J segment 4 bases; nucleotides outside the gene matches: 5. CDR1 SGDLS and CDR2 YYNGEE come from the germline V gene. CDR3 length equals 15 residues. Here the CDR3 reads CASSVGTEFNEKLFF. In DNA form, the CDR3 reads TGTGCCAGCAGCGTGGGGACAGAATTTAATGAAAAACTGTTTTTT.

The chain links TRBV7-3 to TRBJ2-1; 14 nucleotides align to TRBD2. The CDR3 is made up of 17 amino acids. V lost 5 bases to trimming and J lost 4 bases; unmatched junction nucleotides: 7. CDR1 and CDR2 from the germline V gene are SGHTA and FQGTGA. CDR3 in amino acids: CASSGGGLAGEYNEQFF. CDR3 nucleotides: TGTGCCAGCAGCGGGGGGGGACTAGCGGGAGAATACAATGAGCAGTTCTTC. Full variable domain (outside the CDR3, taken from reference TRBV7-3 and TRBJ2-1): GAGVSQTPSNKVTEKGKYVELRCDPISGHTALYWYRQSLGQGPEFLIYFQGTGAADDSGLPNDRFFAVRPEGSVSTLKIQRTERGDSAVYLCASSGGGLAGEYNEQFFGPGTRLTVL.

The rearrangement uses TRBV25-1 and TRBJ2-2; perhaps TRBD1 as D (5 bases). The ends were cut back, 4 bases at V and 4 bases at J, with 7 bases in the middle. The CDR3 is 13 residues long. CDR1 is MGHDK, CDR2 SYGVNS, per germline. The CDR3 sequence is CASSGRVTGELFF. In DNA form, the CDR3 reads TGTGCCAGCAGTGGCAGGGTCACCGGGGAGCTGTTTTTT.

CDR3 nucleotides: TGTGCCAGTAGTCCCTCGGGCCCAGGGCGGGGCACTGAAGCTTTCTTT. It encodes CASSPSGPGRGTEAFF. This sequence joins TRBV19 and TRBJ1-1, with D perhaps matching TRBD1 (5 bases). This CDR3 comprises 16 residues. V lost 5 bases and J lost 4, with 20 bases in between. From germline, CDR1 is LNHDA and CDR2 SQIVND (reference sequence). Full variable domain (remainder filled in from reference TRBV19 and TRBJ1-1): DGGITQSPKYLFRKEGQNVTLSCEQNLNHDAMYWYRQDPGQGLRLIYYSQIVNDFQKGDIAEGYSVSREKKESFPLTVTSAQKNPTAFYLCASSPSGPGRGTEAFFGQGTRLTVV.

This clone was found a few times. The CDR3 nucleotides are TGTGCCAGCAGTACCCCAGGGGCGCGGAGGTACGAGCAGTACTTC. The encoded protein is CASSTPGARRYEQYF. The gene calls are TRBV28 and TRBJ2-7, with D possibly matching TRBD1 (6 bases). Trimming removed 5 bases at V and 4 bases at J, with 18 bases between. The CDR3 loop spans 15 amino acids. CDR1 MDHEN and CDR2 SYDVKM come from the germline V gene.

In this sample, this clone turned up once. This chain uses TRBV28 with TRBJ1-2; unclear D gene. Germline V lookup: CDR1 MDHEN, CDR2 SYDVKM. V shed 7 bases and J shed 8 bases, with 14 bases lying between them. CDR3 length equals 12 residues. The chain's CDR3 is CASTVGPIGYTF. The CDR3 coding sequence is TGTGCCAGCACCGTGGGCCCCATAGGCTACACCTTC.

This clone was recorded once. The J gene is TRBJ2-3, the V gene TRBV21-1; TRBD2 is the table's D call, not checked against the DNA. TRBV21-1 is deemed a pseudogene. This CDR3 comprises 20 residues. The CDR3 nucleotides read TGTGCCAGCAGCTTTGGCGGGACTAGCGGGGCCCGCGCCCCCTTAGATACGCAGTATTTT. The encoded protein is CASSFGGTSGARAPLDTQYF.